This T cell receptor (beta chain) was identified in a study of blood T cell repertoires in COVID-19. As for the study in general: Acute-phase and convalescent COVID-19 samples originated in the United States, Italy and Spain. Sources were T cells, B-cell-depleted T cells, or PBMCs; the material itself was cDNA or gDNA.

Original processing notes: Amplification with reference gene primers provided the estimates of nucleated cell counts. Measured with immunoSEQ multiplex PCR; TCRdb has only the in-frame clones, and not every one. The V and J calls and clone size come from that table; D and trimming were worked out from the DNA. This table holds around 160,000 clones, around 80% found once. This CDR3 has 15 amino acids. Trimming left V 0 bases short and J 1 base short, with 9 bases between. The germline V gene has CDR1 SGHAT and CDR2 FQNNGV. This TCR was sampled from a human donor in a cohort sampled during active COVID-19. The source material was peripheral blood. The chain has TRBV11-2 and TRBJ1-1, with D unresolved. CDR3 DNA sequence: TGTGCCAGCAGCTTAGATCCGGGGAGGAACACTGAAGCTTTCTTT. Amino acids: CASSLDPGRNTEAFF. The entire variable domain, with the rest obtained from reference TRBV11-2 and TRBJ1-1, is as follows: EAGVAQSPRYKIIEKRQSVAFWCNPISGHATLYWYQQILGQGPKLLIQFQNNGVVDDSQLPKDRFSAERLKGVDSTLKIQPAKLEDSAVYLCASSLDPGRNTEAFFGQGTRLTVV.